There are many counts of the clone carrying this T cell receptor (beta chain). Time point described: after trial treatment. Treatment of the sample: LDRT plus nivolumab, ipilimumab, low-dose cyclophosphamide and aspirin (RACIN trial). Eligibility criteria specified advanced solid malignancies devoid of tumor-infiltrating lymphocytes. This record belongs to a study of low-dose radiotherapy and immunotherapy resistance in tumors. Overall study context: Individuals in Cohort 2 had 1 Gy per fraction every two weeks, adding up to 13 Gy over 26 weeks.

With TRAV- and TRBV-specific primers, first-strand cDNA was made, covering the alpha and beta chains. Amplification, which lasted 20 PCR cycles, used a constant-region primer and V-primer adapter to amplify TCRs. TCRdb fed the reads into MiXCR, producing one record per CDR3 protein. The data show around 84,000 distinct CDR3 sequences, 15% to 20% seen once. The TCR was taken from a male donor with prostate cancer. The sample was PBMCs, taken after low-dose radiotherapy plus immunotherapy.

The chain's CDR3 is CSASPSGRSTGELFF. The CDR3, as DNA: TGCAGTGCTAGCCCTAGCGGGAGGAGCACCGGGGAGCTGTTTTTT. The chain links TRBV20-1 to TRBJ2-2; 11 bases match TRBD2. Trimming at V came to 3 bases and at J to 4 bases, leaving 4 bases not matched to a gene. This CDR3 is built from 15 residues. Germline V gives CDR1 DFQATT, CDR2 SNEGSKA (reference sequence).